Here is one T cell receptor (beta chain) with its context. Its specificity is not known. Produced via immunoSEQ multiplex PCR; TCRdb's table is partial and in-frame only. The sample holds 55,000 to 70,000 clones, around 85% seen once. The time point was: baseline, week 1 (first vaccination visit). Treatment given: pre-vaccination baseline after standard-of-care therapy. There were new WHO grade 3 or 4 astrocytomas in the donors, and these were IDH1-mutant and ATRX-lost. The entry originates in a study of a mutant IDH1 vaccine in newly diagnosed glioma. About the study: Former treatment meant radiotherapy, temozolomide, or both; the majority had gotten both. General study points: Under 95% of patients showed vaccine-induced immune responses across multiple MHC alleles.

Trimming stripped 1 base from V and 1 base from J, with 6 bases between. CDR3 length: 14 residues. CDR1 is MNHNS, CDR2 SASEGT, per germline. This chain uses TRBV6-1 with TRBJ2-3; D possibly corresponds to TRBD2 (6 bases). The TCR originated in a man younger than 45 with glioma. The sequencing used PBMCs, collected from a glioma patient treated with radiotherapy, temozolomide or both. Here the CDR3 reads CASSEGRGTDTQYF. DNA for the CDR3: TGTGCCAGCAGTGAAGGGAGGGGCACAGATACGCAGTATTTT.